This is a list of T cell receptor beta chains from one sample in a study of T cell changes during pregnancy in multiple sclerosis. TCRdb keeps only in-frame clones here, not all; method: immunoSEQ multiplex PCR. The table shows about 76,000 clones, with about 92% occurring only once. Sequenced here: peripheral blood, sampled in the second trimester of pregnancy. Receptors were obtained from a female donor with multiple sclerosis, enrolled in a pregnancy study. Both conserved end residues are trimmed from each CDR3.

v_gene,CDR3aa
TRBV11-2,ASSLGQGREQY
TRBV4-1,ASSLHHRQGAEKLF
TRBV29-1,SVEVVRGRYGYT
TRBV5-1,ASSLVRTGSDEQY
TRBV19,ASSTGLGQGVYEQY
TRBV9,ASSVNPQTSSEQY
TRBV7-9,ASSSPWGAEAF
TRBV7-8,ASSQRERAEAF
TRBV5-1,ASSLGTGNQPQH
TRBV7-9,ASSLAGVNQPQH
TRBV5-6,ASSLGGGQLF
TRBV13,ASSLAGGPFQETQY
TRBV14,ASSRVAYEQF
TRBV2,ALSGIYSGANVLT
TRBV5-4,ASSHLGTGMYEQY
TRBV6-5,ASSDRYSNQPQH
TRBV6-6,ASSYRTEEAF
TRBV5-6,ASSSGQGVHQPQH
TRBV25-1,ASRSSGQGIEKLF
TRBV5-6,ASSLTEDYGYT
TRBV4-1,ASSQEVGGEKLF
TRBV6-5,ASSSGMEVTEAF
TRBV9,ASSSRQGAATEAF
TRBV11-2,ASSLRSSEKLF
TRBV5-1,ASSAGQGATEAF
TRBV18,ASSPASGSNYEQY
TRBV12-5,ASGSGTGGILDYGYT
TRBV2,ASSRGTARDTEAF
TRBV5-1,ASSLRTGLSGYT
TRBV7-3,ASSLIAGPSTDTQY
TRBV27,ASSPVTGWDTEAF
TRBV29-1,SALFRDSTGDSNQPQH
TRBV5-4,ASSLGTLGGSSTDTQY
TRBV19,ASKKGAQSPLH
TRBV7-8,ASSLGGASGERTDTQY
TRBV7-7,ASSSSPYGGGTDTQY
TRBV29-1,SVAAGGFGYGYT
TRBV19,ASSKQGRNYGYT
TRBV6-5,AISTGRNQPQH
TRBV30,ACRGGGFSTDTQY
TRBV9,ASSKSGMNTEAF
TRBV4-2,ASSQGGTGGGYGYT
TRBV7-6,ASSNTQGRQF